Following are 14 T cell receptor beta chains from one sample sequenced in a study of T cells after yellow fever vaccination. Each CDR3 protein gets one entry after TCRdb re-called the 5' RACE reads with MiXCR. Of about 220,000 distinct CDR3 sequences in the sample, more than 3% were seen once. The sample here was CD4+ T cells sorted from PBMCs, taken 10 days after the yellow fever booster vaccination. These receptors originate from a man younger than 35 who received the YFV17D yellow fever vaccine.

This clonotype has more than one count but fewer than ten. This chain connects TRBV6-2 or TRBV6-3 to TRBJ2-7; 7 bases agree with TRBD1. With V trimmed by 4 bases and J by 1 base, 10 bases remained unmatched. This CDR3 contains 16 residues. Germline V CDR1 and CDR2: MNHEY, SVGEGT. The CDR3 DNA reads as TGTGCCAGCAGTTCAACCGGGACAGCCTCTTCCTACGAGCAGTACGTC. This encodes CASSSTGTASSYEQYV.

The chain joins TRBV21-1 to TRBJ1-1. TRBV21-1 is designated a pseudogene. The CDR3 consists of 13 residues. The CDR3 spells CASIAKIQHRTFF. In DNA form, the CDR3 reads TGTGCCAGCATCGCAAAGATCCAGCACAGAACTTTCTTT.

This clonotype showed up many times. This chain links TRBV5-6 with TRBJ2-7; a weak D match, TRBD1 (5 bases). Germline-derived CDR1 and CDR2 are SGHDT and YYEEEE. The CDR3 consists of 15 residues. The V gene lost 4 bases and the J gene lost 3 bases, with 17 bases spanning the gap. CDR3: CASSRNRNPVYEQYF. For the CDR3, the DNA is TGTGCCAGCAGCCGGAACAGGAACCCTGTCTACGAGCAGTACTTC.

This clonotype was recorded at least ten times. The genes are TRBV20-1 and TRBJ2-3, with 7 bases lining up with TRBD2. V lost 5 bases to trimming and J lost 2 bases; unmatched junction nucleotides: 7. The CDR3 covers 14 residues. From germline, CDR1 is DFQATT and CDR2 SNEGSKA (reference sequence). CDR3 loop: CSARDYSFTDTQYF. The DNA of the CDR3 is TGCAGTGCTCGGGACTACAGCTTCACAGATACGCAGTATTTT.

The V and J genes are TRBV10-3 and TRBJ2-5; weak D call: TRBD1 (5 bases). Trimming cost V 0 bases and J 4 bases, with 9 bases left between them. This CDR3 is built from 14 residues. Germline values: CDR1 ENHRY, CDR2 SYGVKD. CDR3: CAISESAGAETQYF. The CDR3 DNA reads as TGTGCCATCAGTGAGTCGGCTGGGGCAGAGACCCAGTACTTC.

This clonotype was seen only a few times. V gene TRBV20-1 combines with J gene TRBJ1-1; no definite D call. The germline V and J ends were trimmed by 4 bases and 2 bases, with 17 bases remaining between them. Germline CDR1 DFQATT, CDR2 SNEGSKA (reference sequence). This CDR3 region has 15 residues. This chain's CDR3 is CSATPIISQNTEAFF. CDR3 sequence (DNA): TGCAGTGCTACCCCGATCATAAGCCAAAACACTGAAGCTTTCTTT.

The gene calls are TRBV20-1 and TRBJ2-5; 14 bases agree with TRBD2. V was pared by 3 bases and J by 4 bases, with 7 bases of the junction left unmatched. The germline V gene encodes CDR1 DFQATT and CDR2 SNEGSKA (reference sequence). CDR3 length: 16 amino acids. This chain's CDR3 is CSASGLAGGPGETQYF. The CDR3, as DNA: TGCAGTGCTAGCGGACTAGCGGGGGGCCCGGGAGAGACCCAGTACTTC.

The chain is built from TRBV20-1 and TRBJ2-6, with D perhaps matching TRBD2 (5 bases). V lost 3 bases and J lost 3, with 12 bases in between. Germline assignment: CDR1 DFQATT and CDR2 SNEGSKA (reference sequence). CDR3 length equals 15 residues. CDR3 amino acids: CSASLGAGGANVLTF. DNA of the CDR3: TGCAGTGCTAGCCTAGGCGCGGGTGGGGCCAACGTCCTGACTTTC.

This clonotype was counted ten times or more. The rearrangement uses TRBV7-9 and TRBJ2-3; D might be TRBD2 (6 bases). The CDR3 is 15 amino acids. V dropped 5 bases and J dropped 0 bases, with 12 bases sitting between them. The germline V gene encodes CDR1 SEHNR and CDR2 FQNEAQ (reference sequence). The CDR3 nucleotides read TGTGCCAGCAGCCTCGGGACTGGTAGCACAGATACGCAGTATTTT. Translated, it gives CASSLGTGSTDTQYF.

The chain employs TRBV6-1 and TRBJ1-3, with 9 bases fitting TRBD1. Germline lookup yields CDR1 MNHNS and CDR2 SASEGT. The CDR3 extends over 12 amino acids. V shed 10 bases, J shed 10 bases, and the junction held 8 bases outside the gene matches. Here the CDR3 reads CATETGGRTIYF. CDR3 bases: TGTGCCACAGAGACAGGGGGTCGAACCATATATTTT.

The table lists this clonotype with a few counts. The chain couples TRBV5-6 to TRBJ2-7; D is possibly TRBD1 (6 bases). This CDR3 is 13 amino acids long. Germline CDR1 SGHDT, CDR2 YYEEEE. V was cut by 3 bases and J by 6 bases, with 13 bases left in between. The CDR3: CASSSIQGFEQYV. The CDR3, as DNA: TGTGCCAGCAGCTCTATCCAGGGGTTCGAGCAGTACGTC.

A few counts support this clonotype. The chain couples TRBV10-3 to TRBJ1-2, with a possible D match to TRBD1 (5 bases). Trimming stripped 3 bases from V and 8 bases from J, with 7 bases between. There are 11 residues in the CDR3. Per the germline V gene, CDR1 is ENHRY and CDR2 is SYGVKD. The CDR3 DNA sequence: TGTGCCATCAGTGACCAGGGAGGCTACACCTTC. Its protein product is CAISDQGGYTF.

The rearrangement uses TRBV6-5 and TRBJ2-3; D might be TRBD1 or TRBD2, each matching 5 bases. CDR1 is MNHEY, CDR2 SVGAGI, per germline. V lost 2 bases and J 0 bases, leaving 9 bases between the germline ends. The CDR3 totals 15 residues. The CDR3 nucleotides read TGTGCCAGCAGTTACCGGGGCAGCAGCACAGATACGCAGTATTTT. This gives the protein CASSYRGSSTDTQYF.

This clonotype turned up a few times. This chain connects TRBV6-5 to TRBJ1-6; D might be TRBD1 (5 bases). Trimming took 8 bases from V and 10 from J, leaving 21 bases between them. CDR3 length: 15 residues. CDR1 is MNHEY and CDR2 is SVGAGI in the germline V gene. CDR3 nucleotide sequence: TGTGCCAGCGGGATGGACACAACACCCGCATCACCCCTCCACTTT. Its translation: CASGMDTTPASPLHF.